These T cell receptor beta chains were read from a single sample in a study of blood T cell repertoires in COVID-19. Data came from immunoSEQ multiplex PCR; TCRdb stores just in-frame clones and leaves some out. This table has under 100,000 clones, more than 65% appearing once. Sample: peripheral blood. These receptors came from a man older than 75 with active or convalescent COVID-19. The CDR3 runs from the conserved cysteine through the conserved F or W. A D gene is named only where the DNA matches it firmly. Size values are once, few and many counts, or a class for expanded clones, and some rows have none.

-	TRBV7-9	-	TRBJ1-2	TGTGCCAGCAGCTTAGGGGCGATTCCCTATGGCTACACCTTC	CASSLGAIPYGYTF
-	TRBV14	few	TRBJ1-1	TGTGCCAGCAGCCAACGGGGGGGAGGCAACGCTGAAGCTTTCTTT	CASSQRGGGNAEAFF
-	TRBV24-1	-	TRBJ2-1	TGTGCCACCAGTCGGAGCGCGGGTGAGCAGTTCTTC	CATSRSAGEQFF
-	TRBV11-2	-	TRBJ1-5	TGTGCCAGCAGCCCCGAGATCTTCCAGCCCCAGCATTTT	CASSPEIFQPQHF
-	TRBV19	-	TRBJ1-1	TGTGCCAGTAGTATAGAGGGGGCCGGCACTGAAGCTTTCTTT	CASSIEGAGTEAFF
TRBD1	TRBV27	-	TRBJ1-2	TGTGCCAGCAGTTCTCGACAGGGATATGGCTACACCTTC	CASSSRQGYGYTF
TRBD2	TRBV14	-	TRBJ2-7	TGTGCCAGCAGCCTCCGACTAGCGGTCTACGAGCAGTACTTC	CASSLRLAVYEQYF
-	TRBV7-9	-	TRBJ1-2	TGTGCCAGCAGCTCACGTAATTTGGGCAGTATCTACACCTTC	CASSSRNLGSIYTF
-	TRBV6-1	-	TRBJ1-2	TGTGCCAGCAGTGAAGCATTGGCGCGCTCGGGCTATGGCTACACCTTC	CASSEALARSGYGYTF
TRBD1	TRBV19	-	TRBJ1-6	TGTGCCAGTAGTCCGACAGGGGTATCGGGGAATTCACCCCTCCACTTT	CASSPTGVSGNSPLHF
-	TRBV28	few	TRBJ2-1	TGTGCCACCTCAGGGGGGCAGACGAGCTCCTACAATGAGCAGTTCTTC	CATSGGQTSSYNEQFF
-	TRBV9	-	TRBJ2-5	TGTGCCAGCAGTCCCTACACGGGACTCCCTAGGGAGACCCAGTACTTC	CASSPYTGLPRETQYF
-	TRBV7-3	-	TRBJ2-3	TGTGCCAGCAGCAGCGGCGCCGACCGACCTACGCAGTATTTT	CASSSGADRPTQYF
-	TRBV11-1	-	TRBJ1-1	TGTGCCAGCAGGCGGAACACTGAAGCTTTCTTT	CASRRNTEAFF
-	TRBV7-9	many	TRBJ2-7	TGTGCCAGCAGCCCTTCTATGTCCGAGCAGTACTTC	CASSPSMSEQYF
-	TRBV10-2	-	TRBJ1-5	TGCGCCAGCCAGAGGGACAATCAGCCCCAGCATTTT	CASQRDNQPQHF
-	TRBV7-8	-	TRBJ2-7	TGTGCCAGCAGAGAGACAGACTCCTACGAGCAGTACTTC	CASRETDSYEQYF
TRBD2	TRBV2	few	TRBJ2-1	TGTGCCAGCAGTGACCGGACTAGCGGGGGGGCTAGGCAGTTCTTC	CASSDRTSGGARQFF